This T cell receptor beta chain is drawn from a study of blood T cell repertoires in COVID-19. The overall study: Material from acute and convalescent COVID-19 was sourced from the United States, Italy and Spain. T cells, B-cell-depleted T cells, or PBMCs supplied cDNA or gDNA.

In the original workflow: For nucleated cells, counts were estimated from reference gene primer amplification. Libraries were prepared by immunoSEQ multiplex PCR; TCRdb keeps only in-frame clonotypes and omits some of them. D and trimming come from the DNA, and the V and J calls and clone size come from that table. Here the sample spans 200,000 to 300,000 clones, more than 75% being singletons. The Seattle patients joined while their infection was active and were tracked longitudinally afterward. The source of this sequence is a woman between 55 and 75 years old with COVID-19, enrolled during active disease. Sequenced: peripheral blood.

CDR3 protein: CASSQQREVHNEQFF. For the CDR3, the DNA is TGCGCCAGCAGCCAACAGCGGGAGGTCCACAATGAGCAGTTCTTC. V gene TRBV4-3 combines with J gene TRBJ2-1; the match to TRBD2 covers 9 bases. V lost 2 bases, J lost 5 bases, and 4 bases stayed unmatched. Germline CDR1 reads LGHNA; CDR2 reads YSLEER. The CDR3 is 15 amino acids.